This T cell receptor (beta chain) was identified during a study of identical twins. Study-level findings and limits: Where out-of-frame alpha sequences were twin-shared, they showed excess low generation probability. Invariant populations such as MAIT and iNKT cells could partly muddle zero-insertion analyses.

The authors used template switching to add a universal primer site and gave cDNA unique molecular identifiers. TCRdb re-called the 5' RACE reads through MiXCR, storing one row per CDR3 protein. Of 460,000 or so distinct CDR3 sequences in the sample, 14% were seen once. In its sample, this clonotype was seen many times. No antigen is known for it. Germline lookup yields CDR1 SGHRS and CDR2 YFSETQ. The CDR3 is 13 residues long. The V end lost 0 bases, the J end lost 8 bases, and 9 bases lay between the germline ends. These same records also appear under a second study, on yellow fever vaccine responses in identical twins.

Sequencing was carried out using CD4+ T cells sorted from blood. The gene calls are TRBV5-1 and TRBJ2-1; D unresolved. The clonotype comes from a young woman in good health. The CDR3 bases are TGCGCCAGCAGCTTGGGTAACCTCCATGAGCAGTTCTTC. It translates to CASSLGNLHEQFF. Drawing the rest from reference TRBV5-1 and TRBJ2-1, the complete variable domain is KAGVTQTPRYLIKTRGQQVTLSCSPISGHRSVSWYQQTPGQGLQFLFEYFSETQRNKGNFPGRFSGRQFSNSRSEMNVSTLELGDSALYLCASSLGNLHEQFFGPGTRLTVL.